The clone carrying this TCR beta chain was recorded a few times. Its antigen is still unknown. Time point meaning: late sampling 161 to 241 days after vaccination in a few convalescent patients. Treatment here: approximately nine-day PBMC culture with coronavirus spike peptide pools or control peptides (ViraFEST assay). PCR positivity was dated March to December 2020, before US Alpha, Beta and Delta variants. Researchers used the Oncomine TCR Beta short-read assay to sequence DNA from cultured CD4+ T cells. One entry per CDR3 protein, called by TCRdb with MiXCR from the PCR reads. The sample contains 18,000 or so distinct CDR3 sequences, around 40% of which appear only once. Trimming removed 2 bases at V and 4 bases at J, with 14 bases between. Germline CDR1 MNHEY, CDR2 SVGEGT. The CDR3 loop spans 15 amino acids. The data derive from a study of vaccination and CD4 T cells after COVID-19. For the study at large: Post-vaccine sampling followed dose two by a median roughly 74 days (range 14 to 241). Study-level findings and limits: The median SARS-CoV-2-reactive clonotype number increased from about 20 to 38, without statistical significance.

The sequencing here drew on CD4+ T cells from blood, cultured in vitro, taken about 7 months after SARS-CoV-2 vaccination. The source is a human donor who had recovered from COVID-19. This chain connects TRBV6-2 or TRBV6-3 to TRBJ2-5; the D is unclear. CDR3 region: CASSYAPFEGETQYF. The CDR3 DNA follows: TGTGCCAGCAGTTACGCGCCCTTCGAAGGAGAGACCCAGTACTTC.